This paragraph covers one TCR beta chain sequence. Only in-frame clones appear in the TCRdb table, and some are missing; sequencing was by immunoSEQ multiplex PCR. The sample has 120,000 to 150,000 clones; roughly 77% are singletons. The sample is drawn from a study of cytotoxic CD8 clonotypes in ibrutinib-treated CLL. The V and J ends lost 0 bases and 0 bases respectively, with 18 bases between them. Germline CDR1 reads SGHRS; CDR2 reads YFSETQ. This CDR3 spans 18 amino acids. This sample comprised PBMCs, obtained after 12 months of ibrutinib treatment. V gene TRBV5-1 combines with J gene TRBJ1-1, with a weak D call TRBD1 (6 bases). The sequence was collected from a human donor with chronic lymphocytic leukemia. The CDR3 here is CASSLELNRVMMNTEAFF. The CDR3 region has the DNA TGCGCCAGCAGCTTGGAATTAAACAGGGTGATGATGAACACTGAAGCTTTCTTT.